This T cell receptor (beta chain) was obtained from a study of blood T cell repertoires in COVID-19. Turning to the study itself: Acute and convalescent COVID-19 specimens originated in the United States, Italy and Spain.

Profiled with immunoSEQ multiplex PCR; TCRdb holds only in-frame clones, not every one. The sample shows roughly 42,000 clones, nearly 90% of them seen only once. V was clipped by 3 bases and J by 1 base, with 4 bases between them. The CDR3 totals 13 residues. J is TRBJ2-1 and V is TRBV12-3 or TRBV12-4; unclear D gene. The TCR comes from a man between 50 and 59 years old with active COVID-19. What was sequenced was peripheral blood. This CDR3 is CASSFRSYNEQFF. The CDR3 bases are TGTGCCAGCAGTTTCCGTTCCTACAATGAGCAGTTCTTC.